These T cell receptor beta chains were read from a single sample in a study of control samples from healthy donors and cancer patients. Profiled with immunoSEQ multiplex PCR; TCRdb holds only in-frame clones, not every one. The sample yields about 120,000 clones, over 90% seen once. Source material: blood. The source of these receptors is a man aged 25-40 years in good health. CDR3s include the opening cysteine and the closing phenylalanine or tryptophan. D genes are given only for firm matches. Expanded clones are given a class, and other clones once, few, many or no size at all.

v_call,clone_size,d_call,j_call,cdr3_aa,cdr3_nt
TRBV3-1/TRBV3-2,NA,NA,TRBJ2-7,CASSPSTYEQYF,TGTGCCAGCAGCCCTTCGACCTACGAGCAGTACTTC
TRBV3-1/TRBV3-2,NA,NA,TRBJ2-5,CASSQKGAKTNQETQYF,TGTGCCAGCAGCCAAAAAGGAGCTAAAACTAACCAAGAGACCCAGTACTTC
TRBV7-8,NA,NA,TRBJ2-7,CASSLARGRLYEQYF,TGTGCCAGCAGCTTAGCGCGAGGGCGGCTCTACGAGCAGTACTTC
TRBV18,NA,NA,TRBJ2-3,CASSPGTVRGTDTQYF,TGTGCCAGCTCACCTGGGACCGTGAGGGGAACAGATACGCAGTATTTT
TRBV5-1,NA,NA,TRBJ1-2,CASSLGDGLRGYTF,TGCGCCAGCAGCTTGGGGGACGGTCTCAGAGGCTACACCTTC
TRBV5-4,NA,NA,TRBJ1-2,CASSLGLYGYTF,TGTGCCAGCAGCTTGGGCCTCTATGGCTACACCTTC
TRBV18,NA,NA,TRBJ1-6,CASSPETGLNNSPLHF,TGTGCCAGCTCACCAGAGACGGGACTCAATAATTCACCCCTCCACTTT
TRBV5-1,NA,TRBD1,TRBJ2-2,CASSPGQGRLGTGELFF,TGCGCCAGCAGCCCGGGACAGGGGCGGCTGGGCACCGGGGAGCTGTTTTTT
TRBV11-2,NA,NA,TRBJ1-4,CASSLWPRGIGEKLFF,TGTGCCAGCAGCTTATGGCCCAGAGGGATAGGTGAAAAACTGTTTTTT
TRBV21-1,NA,NA,TRBJ1-3,CASRDRRNTIYF,TGTGCCAGCCGAGACAGAAGAAACACCATATATTTT
TRBV19,NA,NA,TRBJ2-3,CASSLTGGDTQYF,TGTGCCAGTTCCCTCACTGGGGGAGATACGCAGTATTTT
TRBV7-8,few,NA,TRBJ1-3,CASSGSRGSGNTIYF,TGTGCCAGCAGCGGAAGCAGGGGATCTGGAAACACCATATATTTT
TRBV10-3,once,NA,TRBJ1-2,CAISESLTGFRNYGYTF,TGTGCCATCAGTGAGTCCTTAACGGGGTTCAGGAACTATGGCTACACCTTC
TRBV6-4,NA,NA,TRBJ2-4,CASSEQYRDDIQYF,TGTGCCAGCAGTGAGCAGTACAGGGACGACATTCAGTACTTC
TRBV7-2,NA,NA,TRBJ1-5,CASSFNNQPQHF,TGTGCCAGCAGCTTTAACAATCAGCCCCAGCATTTT
TRBV5-6,NA,NA,TRBJ1-6,CASRSLRGSTSPLHF,TGTGCCAGCAGGTCGTTGCGGGGCTCGACTTCACCCCTCCACTTT
TRBV19,once,NA,TRBJ2-3,CASSIVRSPTDTQYF,TGTGCCAGTAGTATAGTGAGAAGCCCCACAGATACGCAGTATTTT
TRBV5-1,NA,TRBD1,TRBJ2-7,CASSGATGGLGDYEQYF,TGCGCCAGCAGCGGAGCAACAGGGGGCCTGGGCGACTACGAGCAGTACTTC
TRBV6-5,NA,NA,TRBJ1-5,CASSHTLASNQPQHF,TGTGCCAGCAGTCATACGCTGGCTAGCAATCAGCCCCAGCATTTT
TRBV6-4,many,NA,TRBJ1-6,CASSDSRDNSPLHF,TGTGCCAGCAGTGACTCCAGGGATAATTCACCCCTCCACTTT
TRBV24-1,NA,TRBD1,TRBJ1-4,CATSDRTGWGIGEKLFF,TGTGCCACCAGTGATCGGACAGGGTGGGGGATTGGTGAAAAACTGTTTTTT
TRBV7-9,NA,NA,TRBJ2-5,CASSPGYQETQYF,TGTGCCAGCAGTCCGGGTTACCAGGAGACCCAGTACTTC
TRBV5-6,NA,NA,TRBJ1-2,CASSRPDRMYGYTF,TGTGCCAGCAGCCGACCGGACAGAATGTATGGCTACACCTTC
TRBV27,NA,NA,TRBJ2-2,CASRRGAGELFF,TGTGCCAGCCGCAGGGGGGCCGGGGAGCTGTTTTTT
TRBV28,NA,NA,TRBJ2-1,CASTPNGGYYEQFF,TGTGCCAGCACCCCTAATGGCGGCTACTATGAGCAGTTCTTC
TRBV7-9,NA,TRBD1,TRBJ2-6,CASSKTGGEANVLTF,TGTGCCAGCAGCAAGACAGGGGGGGAGGCCAACGTCCTGACTTTC
TRBV2,NA,TRBD1,TRBJ1-4,CASSEQGANEKLFF,TGTGCCAGCAGCGAACAGGGGGCAAATGAAAAACTGTTTTTT
TRBV10-2,NA,NA,TRBJ1-3,CASSESNTIYF,TGCGCCAGCAGTGAATCAAACACCATATATTTT